Reported below is one T cell receptor beta chain. Via MiXCR, TCRdb re-called the PCR reads, giving one row per CDR3 protein. The table lists 3,000 or so distinct CDR3 sequences, roughly 39% of them singletons, with under 40% in the top ten. The CDR3 spans 16 residues. The ends lost 1 base at V and 2 bases at J; junction bases unmatched: 4. In germline, CDR1 is SGHAT, CDR2 FQNNGV. The sample originates from a study of immune characterization of retroperitoneal liposarcoma. Sequenced sample: tumor tissue. J is TRBJ2-3 and V is TRBV11-2, with TRBD2 identical over 9 bases. The clonotype originates from a male donor with retroperitoneal liposarcoma. This CDR3 is CASSLGAGGFTDTQYF. The DNA of the CDR3 is TGTGCCAGCAGCTTAGGAGCGGGGGGTTTCACAGATACGCAGTATTTT.